This TCR beta chain derives from a study of T cell responses to AZD1222 COVID-19 vaccine. In the study overall: Both about-4-week and about-12-week second-dose recipients were combined. Whole-study results and caveats: The sample set comprised mostly white British donors with more females, and clonal diversity was possibly underestimated. Repertoire samples came only from after the peak T cell response. Variant regions that are unmutated are reportedly the target of nearly half of spike-specific TCRs.

About this clone: Its target is unknown.

Profiling relied on immunoSEQ multiplex PCR, and the TCRdb table lists in-frame clones only, not all of them. The table records fewer than 120,000 clones, around 81% of them present only once. Germline-derived CDR1 and CDR2 are KGHSH and LQKENI. Trimming shortened V by 0 bases and J by 2 bases, and 7 bases separated the two germline ends. The CDR3 covers 14 residues. This TCR was sampled from an adult in good health. The J gene is TRBJ2-5, the V gene TRBV18, with unresolved D. Sequenced here: peripheral blood, sampled on day 0 of AZD1222 vaccination. In DNA form, the CDR3 reads TGTGCCAGCTCACCACCTGGGTTACAAGAGACCCAGTACTTC. This sequence encodes CASSPPGLQETQYF.